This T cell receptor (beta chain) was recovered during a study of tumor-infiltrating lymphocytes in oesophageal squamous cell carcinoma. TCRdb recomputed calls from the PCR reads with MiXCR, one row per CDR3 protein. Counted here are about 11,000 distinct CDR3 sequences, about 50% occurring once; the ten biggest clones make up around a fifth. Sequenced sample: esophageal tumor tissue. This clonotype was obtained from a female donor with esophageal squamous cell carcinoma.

DNA of the CDR3: TGTGCCAGCAGTTACTCGGAACCGAGTCTAAGCGAGCAGTACTTC. It translates to CASSYSEPSLSEQYF. The chain carries TRBV6-6 and TRBJ2-1; no reliable D call. TRBJ2-7 matches the DNA end more closely, so the J call is doubtful. The germline gives CDR1 MNHNY, CDR2 SVGAGI (reference sequence). The CDR3 has 15 amino acids.